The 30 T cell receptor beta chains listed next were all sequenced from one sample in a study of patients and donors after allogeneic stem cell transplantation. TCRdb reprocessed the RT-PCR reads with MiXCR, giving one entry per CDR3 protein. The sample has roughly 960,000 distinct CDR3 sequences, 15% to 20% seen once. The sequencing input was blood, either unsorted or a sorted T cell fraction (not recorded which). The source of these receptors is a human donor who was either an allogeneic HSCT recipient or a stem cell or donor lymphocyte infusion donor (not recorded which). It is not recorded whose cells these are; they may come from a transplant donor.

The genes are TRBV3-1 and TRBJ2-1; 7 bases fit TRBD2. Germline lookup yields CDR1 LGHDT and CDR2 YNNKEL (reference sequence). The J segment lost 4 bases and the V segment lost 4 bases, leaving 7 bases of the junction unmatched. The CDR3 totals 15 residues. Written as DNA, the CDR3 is TGTGCCAGCAGCCTCAGCGGGGTGAGATACAATGAGCAGTTCTTC. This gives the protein CASSLSGVRYNEQFF.

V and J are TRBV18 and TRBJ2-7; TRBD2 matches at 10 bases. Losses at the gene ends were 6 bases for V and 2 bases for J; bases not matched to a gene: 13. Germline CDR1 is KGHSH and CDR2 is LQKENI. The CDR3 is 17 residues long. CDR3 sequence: CASSPFTGTSETYEQYF. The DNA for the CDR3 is TGTGCCAGCTCCCCTTTCACCGGGACTAGCGAGACCTACGAGCAGTACTTC.

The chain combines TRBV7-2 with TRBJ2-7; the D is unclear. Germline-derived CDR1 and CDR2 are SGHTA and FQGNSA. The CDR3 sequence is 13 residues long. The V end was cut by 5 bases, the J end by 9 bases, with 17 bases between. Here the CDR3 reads CASSPKGGIWQYF. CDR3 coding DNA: TGTGCCAGCAGCCCCAAGGGTGGGATCTGGCAGTACTTC. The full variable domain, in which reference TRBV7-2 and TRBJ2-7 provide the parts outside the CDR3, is GAGVSQSPSNKVTEKGKDVELRCDPISGHTALYWYRQSLGQGLEFLIYFQGNSAPDKSGLPSDRFSAERTGGSVSTLTIQRTQQEDSAVYLCASSPKGGIWQYFGPGTRLTVT.

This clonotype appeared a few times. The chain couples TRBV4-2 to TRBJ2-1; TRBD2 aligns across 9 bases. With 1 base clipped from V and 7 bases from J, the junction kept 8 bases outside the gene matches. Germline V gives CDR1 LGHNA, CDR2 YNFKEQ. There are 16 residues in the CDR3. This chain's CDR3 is CASSQAPGLANNEQFF. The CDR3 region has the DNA TGTGCCAGCAGCCAAGCACCGGGACTAGCAAATAATGAGCAGTTCTTC.

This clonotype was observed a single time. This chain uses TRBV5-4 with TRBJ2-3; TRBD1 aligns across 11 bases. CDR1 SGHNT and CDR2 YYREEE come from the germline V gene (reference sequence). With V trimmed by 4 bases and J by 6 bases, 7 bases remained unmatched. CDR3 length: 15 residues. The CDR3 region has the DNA TGTGCCAGCAGCGGCGGACAGGGGGCGAGGGATACGCAGTATTTT. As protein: CASSGGQGARDTQYF.

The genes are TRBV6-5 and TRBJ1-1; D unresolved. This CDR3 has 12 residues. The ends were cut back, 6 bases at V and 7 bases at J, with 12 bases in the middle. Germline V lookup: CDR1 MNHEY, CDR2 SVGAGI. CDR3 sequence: CASRRPSGEAFF. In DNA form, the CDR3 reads TGTGCCAGCAGACGCCCAAGCGGTGAAGCTTTCTTT.

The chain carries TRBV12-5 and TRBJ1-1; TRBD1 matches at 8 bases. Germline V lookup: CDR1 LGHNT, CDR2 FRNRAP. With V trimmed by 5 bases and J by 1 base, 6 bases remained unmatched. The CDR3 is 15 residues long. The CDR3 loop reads CASGGPGQGNTEAFF. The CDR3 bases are TGTGCTAGTGGTGGGCCCGGACAGGGGAACACTGAAGCTTTCTTT. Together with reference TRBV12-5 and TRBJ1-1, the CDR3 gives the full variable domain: DARVTQTPRHKVTEMGQEVTMRCQPILGHNTVFWYRQTMMQGLELLAYFRNRAPLDDSGMPKDRFSAEMPDATLATLKIQPSEPRDSAVYFCASGGPGQGNTEAFFGQGTRLTVV.

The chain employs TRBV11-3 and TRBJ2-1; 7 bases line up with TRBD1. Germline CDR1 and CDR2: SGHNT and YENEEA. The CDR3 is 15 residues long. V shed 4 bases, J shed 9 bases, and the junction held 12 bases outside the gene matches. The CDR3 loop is CASSSRGTAQLEQFF. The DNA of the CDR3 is TGTGCCAGCAGCTCGCGAGGGACAGCTCAACTTGAGCAGTTCTTC. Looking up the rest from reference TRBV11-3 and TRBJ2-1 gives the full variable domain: EAGVVQSPRYKIIEKKQPVAFWCNPISGHNTLYWYLQNLGQGPELLIRYENEEAVDDSQLPKDRFSAERLKGVDSTLKIQPAELGDSAVYLCASSSRGTAQLEQFFGPGTRLTVL.

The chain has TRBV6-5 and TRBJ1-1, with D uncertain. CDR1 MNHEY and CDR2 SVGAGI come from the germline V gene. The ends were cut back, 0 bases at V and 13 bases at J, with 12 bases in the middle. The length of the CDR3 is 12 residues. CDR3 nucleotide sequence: TGTGCCAGCAGTTACTCGAAGGATCTTAGTTTCTTT. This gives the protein CASSYSKDLSFF.

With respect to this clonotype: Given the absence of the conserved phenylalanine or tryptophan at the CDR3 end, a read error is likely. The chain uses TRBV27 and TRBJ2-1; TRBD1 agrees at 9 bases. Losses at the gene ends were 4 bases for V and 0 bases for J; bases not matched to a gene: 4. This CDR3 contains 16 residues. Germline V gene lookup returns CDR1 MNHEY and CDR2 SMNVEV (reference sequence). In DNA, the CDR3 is TGTGCCAGCAGTTGGGGGACAGGGCGCTCCTACAATGAGCAGTTCTAC. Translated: CASSWGTGRSYNEQFY.

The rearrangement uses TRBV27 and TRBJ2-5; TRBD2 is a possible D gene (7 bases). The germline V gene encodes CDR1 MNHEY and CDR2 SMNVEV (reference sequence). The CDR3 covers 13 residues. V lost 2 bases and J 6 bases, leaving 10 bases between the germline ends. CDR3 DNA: TGTGCCAGCAGTTTAGGGGGGGCGAAGACCCAGTACTTC. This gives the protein CASSLGGAKTQYF.

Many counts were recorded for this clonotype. DNA for the CDR3: TGTGCCAGCAGTTTAAGGCATGAGCAGTTCTTC. Its translation is CASSLRHEQFF. V and J are TRBV12-3 or TRBV12-4 and TRBJ2-1; D not certain. The CDR3 runs to 11 residues. Trimming cost V 2 bases and J 8 bases, with 4 bases left between them.

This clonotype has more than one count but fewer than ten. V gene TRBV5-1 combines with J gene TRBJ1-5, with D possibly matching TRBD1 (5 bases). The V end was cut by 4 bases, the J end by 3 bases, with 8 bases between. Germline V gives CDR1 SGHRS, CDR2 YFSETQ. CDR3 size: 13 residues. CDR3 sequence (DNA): TGCGCCAGCAGCAAGGGGCCCAATCAGCCCCAGCATTTT. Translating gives CASSKGPNQPQHF.

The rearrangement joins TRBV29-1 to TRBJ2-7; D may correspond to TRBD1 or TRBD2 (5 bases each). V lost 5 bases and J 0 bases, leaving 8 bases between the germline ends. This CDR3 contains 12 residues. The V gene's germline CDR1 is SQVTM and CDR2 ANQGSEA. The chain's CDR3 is CSVPGSSYEQYF. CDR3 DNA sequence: TGCAGCGTTCCAGGGAGCTCCTACGAGCAGTACTTC.

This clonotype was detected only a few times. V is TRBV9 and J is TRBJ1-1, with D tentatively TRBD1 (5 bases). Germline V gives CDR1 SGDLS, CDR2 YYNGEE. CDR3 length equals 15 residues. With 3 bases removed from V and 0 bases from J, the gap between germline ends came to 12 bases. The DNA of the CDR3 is TGTGCCAGCAGCGGTACGGGACCTCTGAACACTGAAGCTTTCTTT. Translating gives CASSGTGPLNTEAFF.

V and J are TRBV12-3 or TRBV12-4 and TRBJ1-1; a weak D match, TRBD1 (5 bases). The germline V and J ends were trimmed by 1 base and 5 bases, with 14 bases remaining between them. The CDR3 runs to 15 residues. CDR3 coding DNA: TGTGCCAGCAGTTTAGTTACGGGGGTGGGGACTGAAGCTTTCTTT. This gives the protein CASSLVTGVGTEAFF.

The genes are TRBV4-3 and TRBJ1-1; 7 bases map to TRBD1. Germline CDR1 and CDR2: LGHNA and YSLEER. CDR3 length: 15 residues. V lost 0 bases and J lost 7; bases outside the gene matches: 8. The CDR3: CASSQDLRGGNEAFF. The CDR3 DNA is TGCGCCAGCAGCCAAGATTTAAGAGGGGGCAATGAAGCTTTCTTT.

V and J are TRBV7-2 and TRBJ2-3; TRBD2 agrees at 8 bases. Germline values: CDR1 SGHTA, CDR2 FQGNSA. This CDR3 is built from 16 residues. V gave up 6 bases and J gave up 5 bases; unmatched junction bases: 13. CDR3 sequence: CASSLPLSGRGDTQYF. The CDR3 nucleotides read TGTGCCAGCAGTCTACCTCTGAGCGGGAGAGGAGATACGCAGTATTTT.

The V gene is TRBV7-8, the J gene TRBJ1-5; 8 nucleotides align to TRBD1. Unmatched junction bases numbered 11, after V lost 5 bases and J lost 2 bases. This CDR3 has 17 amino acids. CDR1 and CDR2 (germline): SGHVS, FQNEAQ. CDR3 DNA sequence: TGTGCCAGCAGCCACCGGGACAGGAGTTTGGGCAATCAGCCCCAGCATTTT. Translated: CASSHRDRSLGNQPQHF.

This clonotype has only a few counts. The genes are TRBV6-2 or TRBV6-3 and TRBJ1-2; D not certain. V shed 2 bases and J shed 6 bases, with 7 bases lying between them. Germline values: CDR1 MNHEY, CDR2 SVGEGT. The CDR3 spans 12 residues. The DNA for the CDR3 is TGTGCCAGCAGTTACCCCGAGGATGGCTACACCTTC. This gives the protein CASSYPEDGYTF.

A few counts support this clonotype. In DNA, the CDR3 is TGTGCCACCGAGGACGGAGTCAATCAGCCCCAGCATTTT. Translation: CATEDGVNQPQHF. The V and J genes are TRBV6-4 and TRBJ1-5, with D hard to call. V lost 10 bases and J lost 3, with 13 bases in between. The CDR3 loop spans 13 amino acids. From germline, CDR1 is MRHNA and CDR2 SNTAGT.

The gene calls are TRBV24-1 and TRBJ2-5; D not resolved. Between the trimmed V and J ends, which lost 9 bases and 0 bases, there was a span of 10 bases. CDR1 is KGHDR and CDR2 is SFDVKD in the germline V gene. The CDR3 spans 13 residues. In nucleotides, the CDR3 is TGTGCCACCGGCAACAAGTACCAAGAGACCCAGTACTTC. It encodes CATGNKYQETQYF.

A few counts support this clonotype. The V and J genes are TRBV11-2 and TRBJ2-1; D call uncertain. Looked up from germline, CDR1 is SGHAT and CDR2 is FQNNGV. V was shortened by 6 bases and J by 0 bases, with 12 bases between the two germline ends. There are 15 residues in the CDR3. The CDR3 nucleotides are TGTGCCAGCAGTTATCAGGTTAGCTCCTACAATGAGCAGTTCTTC. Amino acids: CASSYQVSSYNEQFF.

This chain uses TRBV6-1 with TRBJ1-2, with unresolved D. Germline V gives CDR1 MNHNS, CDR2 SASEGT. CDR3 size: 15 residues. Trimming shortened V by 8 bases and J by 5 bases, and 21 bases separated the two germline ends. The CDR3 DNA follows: TGTGCCAGCGGGAGTTTGGGCGCCCAGCCTTATGGCTACACCTTC. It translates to CASGSLGAQPYGYTF.

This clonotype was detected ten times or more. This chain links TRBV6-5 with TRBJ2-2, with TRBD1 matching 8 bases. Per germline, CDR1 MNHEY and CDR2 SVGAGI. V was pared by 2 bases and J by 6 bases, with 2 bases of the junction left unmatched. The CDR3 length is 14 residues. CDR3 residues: CASSYGQGAGELFF. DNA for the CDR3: TGTGCCAGCAGTTACGGACAGGGAGCCGGGGAGCTGTTTTTT.

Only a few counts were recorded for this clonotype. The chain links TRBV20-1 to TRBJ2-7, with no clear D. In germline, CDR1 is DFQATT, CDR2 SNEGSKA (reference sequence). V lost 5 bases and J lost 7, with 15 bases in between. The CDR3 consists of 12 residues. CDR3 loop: CSAQMSRREQYF. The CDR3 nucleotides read TGCAGTGCTCAGATGAGCCGCCGGGAGCAGTACTTC.

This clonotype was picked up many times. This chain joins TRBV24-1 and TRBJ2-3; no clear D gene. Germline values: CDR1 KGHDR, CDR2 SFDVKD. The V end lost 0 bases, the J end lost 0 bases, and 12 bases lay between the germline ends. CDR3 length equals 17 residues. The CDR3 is CATSDLKGVWSTDTQYF. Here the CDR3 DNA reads TGTGCCACCAGTGATTTGAAGGGCGTGTGGAGCACAGATACGCAGTATTTT.

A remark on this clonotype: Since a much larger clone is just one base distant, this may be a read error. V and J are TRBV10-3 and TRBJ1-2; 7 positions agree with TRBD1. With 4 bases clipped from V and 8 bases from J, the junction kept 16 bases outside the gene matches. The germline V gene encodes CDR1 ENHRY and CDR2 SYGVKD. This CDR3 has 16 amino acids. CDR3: CAISVAARRGHQGYTF. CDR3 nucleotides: TGTGCCATCAGTGTCGCCGCCCGGAGGGGGCATCAGGGCTACACCTTC.

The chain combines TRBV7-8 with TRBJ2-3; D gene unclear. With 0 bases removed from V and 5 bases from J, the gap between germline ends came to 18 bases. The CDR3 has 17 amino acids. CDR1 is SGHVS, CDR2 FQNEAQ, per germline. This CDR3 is CASSLATWPLNVDTQYF. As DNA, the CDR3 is TGTGCCAGCAGCTTAGCGACTTGGCCACTAAATGTAGATACGCAGTATTTT. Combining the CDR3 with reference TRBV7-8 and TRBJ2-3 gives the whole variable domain GAGVSQSPRYKVAKRGQDVALRCDPISGHVSLFWYQQALGQGPEFLTYFQNEAQLDKSGLPSDRFFAERPEGSVSTLKIQRTQQEDSAVYLCASSLATWPLNVDTQYFGPGTRLTVL.

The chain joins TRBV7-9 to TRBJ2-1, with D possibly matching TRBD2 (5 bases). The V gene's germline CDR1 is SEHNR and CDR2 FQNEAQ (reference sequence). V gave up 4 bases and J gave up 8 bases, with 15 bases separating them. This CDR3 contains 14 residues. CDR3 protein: CASSSPAADHEQFF. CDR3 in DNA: TGTGCCAGCAGCTCTCCGGCAGCGGACCATGAGCAGTTCTTC. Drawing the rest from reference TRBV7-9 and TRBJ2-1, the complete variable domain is DTGVSQNPRHKITKRGQNVTFRCDPISEHNRLYWYRQTLGQGPEFLTYFQNEAQLEKSRLLSDRFSAERPKGSFSTLEIQRTEQGDSAMYLCASSSPAADHEQFFGPGTRLTVL.